This T cell receptor (beta chain) was sequenced for a study of T cell responses to AZD1222 COVID-19 vaccine (TCRdb year 2021). At the level of the whole study: A total of just over 230 trial participants underwent TCR sequencing, of whom about 210 had received two doses of AZD1222 and around 25 had received two doses of the MenACWY control vaccine. Trial participants were enrolled by age into subgroups of 18-55, 56-69 and 70-plus years, and around 150, 29 and 61 TCR-sequenced participants, respectively, were included in these subgroups. Overall study results and their limits: Because no day 14 peak-response samples were available, the repertoires could be characterized only after the peak T cell response. Conclusions about previously exposed vaccinees are limited, since just 5 or 6 AZD1222 recipients were seropositive for SARS-CoV-2 at baseline. Epitopes outside the regions mutated in the B.1.351 and B.1.1.7 variants were reportedly recognized by nearly half of the unique spike-specific TCRs. Most participants were white British and females outnumbered males, and the authors suggested that clonal diversity may have been underestimated. CD4 TCRs associated with the vaccine covered the entire spike protein, and the dominant responses were in regions 160-218 and 743-854. The 56-69-year group was small, and its depth increase did not reach significance, likely because of low power. After two AZD1222 doses, both the breadth and the depth of spike-specific TCRs were significantly higher than at day 0 and than in MenACWY recipients.

The CDR3 regions of human TCRbeta chains were subjected to immunosequencing. In the paper's pipeline: TCRs in the repertoires were compared against a reference library of SARS-CoV-2-specific TCRs that had been generated with the MIRA antigen-specificity platform. Breadth meant the fraction of unique TCRs that were SARS-CoV-2-associated, whereas depth meant the fraction of total T cells that were SARS-CoV-2-associated. Using the MIRA data, every spike-specific TCR was mapped to the spike region that the TCR reacted to and assigned to either a CD4 or a CD8 class. Log10-transformed breadth and depth values were compared by one-way ANOVA with Sidak's multiple comparisons tests. TCRdb retrieved this table from immuneACCESS and kept in-frame rearrangements only. Not all clones are present; in checked studies, unresolved V genes account for under half, and no reason is known for the remainder. That table gives V, J and clone size, and the DNA gave D and trimming. The sample table contains just over 150,000 clones; only one count was recorded for roughly 90% of them. Approximately 1.6% of the sample rests with the top ten.

The time point label here, explained by the study, means: about 28 days (+/-7) after the second vaccine dose. AZD1222 recipients whose second dose came at about 4 weeks and those whose second dose came at about 12 weeks were combined into one group, since spike-specific TCR depth and breadth did not differ between the two schedules. Vaccinee samples came from UK trials COV001 and COV002, including a single-blind randomized controlled phase 2/3 trial of AZD1222 (ChAdOx1 nCoV-19) in healthy adults. For TCRbeta chain sequencing, PBMC samples from trial participants were taken at day 0 and at day 28 after the second dose. As concerns this clone: Its target antigen remains unknown. There are no base qualities to consult, and no much larger clone falls within one base.

This material consisted of peripheral blood, taken 28 days after the second AZD1222 dose. The TCR comes from an adult who received the AZD1222 COVID-19 vaccine.

This receptor carries the CDR3 CASSLEVAGIYGYTF. The DNA sequence is given as TGCGCCAGCAGCTTGGAGGTCGCGGGGATCTATGGCTACACCTTC. The rearranged chain carries TRBV5-1 and TRBJ1-2; the D gene lacks a confident call. From the cysteine through the phenylalanine, the CDR3 covers 15 amino acids. Only CDR3 DNA is held: 45 bases, read in frame from base 1. The germline V gene gives CDR1 as SGHRS and CDR2 as YFSETQ. V is clipped by 0 bases and J by 4 bases, and the sequence between their germline boundaries is 13 bases long.